This TCR beta chain was sequenced in a study of blood T cells in healthy people across ages. Alongside a J-beta primer mix, a sample-barcoded 5' primer served in a second PCR lasting about 6 to 12 cycles. MiXCR was run by TCRdb on the 5' RACE reads, yielding one entry per CDR3 protein. The sample yields 890,000 or so distinct CDR3 sequences, 62% seen once. The ends lost 0 bases at V and 2 bases at J; junction bases unmatched: 5. The CDR3 spans 16 residues. From germline, CDR1 is SGDLS and CDR2 YYNGEE. The rearrangement joins TRBV9 to TRBJ2-3; 8 positions match TRBD2. This receptor was obtained from a man between 25 and 39 years old in good health. Specimen: blood. CDR3 loop: CASSVALAGDTDTQYF. The CDR3 nucleotides read TGTGCCAGCAGCGTAGCGCTAGCGGGTGACACAGATACGCAGTATTTT.